The clone carrying this T cell receptor beta chain was detected ten times or more. The library targeted TCRbeta and was prepared with unique molecular identifiers. From the PCR reads, TCRdb called clonotypes with MiXCR, one entry per CDR3 protein. The table shows some 200,000 distinct CDR3 sequences, with roughly a tenth occurring only once. This specimen comes from a study of T-cell reconstitution after alpha-beta-depleted transplantation in children. Germline values: CDR1 SEHNR, CDR2 FQNEAQ (reference sequence). V dropped 4 bases and J dropped 7; count of bases not matched to a gene: 2. This CDR3 has 12 amino acids.

Sequenced here: PBMCs from the stem cell graft donor, sampled from the stem cell graft. V and J are TRBV7-9 and TRBJ1-1, with 8 bases that match TRBD1. The TCR comes from a human donor who donated a stem cell graft to a child with SCID. The CDR3 here is CASSWDRREAFF. The CDR3 region has the DNA TGTGCCAGCAGCTGGGACAGGCGTGAAGCTTTCTTT.